The rows below give T cell receptor beta chains drawn from one sample of a study of T cells in localized non-small cell lung cancer. TCRdb's copy holds only in-frame clones and misses some; the assay was immunoSEQ multiplex PCR. The sample includes some 26,000 clones, about 90% of them seen just once. This specimen consisted of peripheral blood, obtained before any cancer treatment. All receptors come from a woman between 18 and 50 years old with stage I lung adenocarcinoma. Both conserved end residues are part of each CDR3. The D gene is left open where the match is weak.

j_call d_call v_call cdr3_nt cdr3_aa
TRBJ2-3 - TRBV9 TGTGCCAGCAGCTTTGGAGGGGGCACAGATACGCAGTATTTT CASSFGGGTDTQYF
TRBJ1-2 - TRBV28 TGTGCCAGTCTTGTAGGGGGGGGAGATGGCTACACCTTC CASLVGGGDGYTF
TRBJ1-2 - TRBV27 TGTGCCAGCAGTTTATTAGGTCAAGGCATGGGCTACACCTTC CASSLLGQGMGYTF
TRBJ2-1 TRBD2 TRBV7-6 TGTGCCAGCAGCTCACAAAGCGGGAGCTCCTACAATGAGCAGTTCTTC CASSSQSGSSYNEQFF
TRBJ2-2 TRBD2 TRBV5-1 TGCGCCAGTAGCCGCGGGACTAGCGGGCCTTACCTAAACACCGGGGAGCTGTTTTTT CASSRGTSGPYLNTGELFF
TRBJ2-7 TRBD1 TRBV15 TGTGCCACCAGCAGATCTACAGGGGATATCCACCACGAGCAGTACTTC CATSRSTGDIHHEQYF
TRBJ2-7 - TRBV5-6 TGTGCCAGCAGCACCGGGAGTAGCTCCTACGAGCAGTACTTC CASSTGSSSYEQYF
TRBJ2-6 - TRBV7-2 TGTGCCAGCAGCTTATTGGGTCCCTCTGGGGCCAACGTCCTGACTTTC CASSLLGPSGANVLTF
TRBJ2-2 TRBD2 TRBV27 TGTGCCAGCAGTCCTAGGGTATGGGCCTCGCCGGGGGGCGGGGAGCTGTTTTTT CASSPRVWASPGGGELFF
TRBJ1-1 TRBD1 TRBV30 TGTGCCTGGAGTGGATATGACAGGGTAAATGCTGAAGCTTTCTTT CAWSGYDRVNAEAFF
TRBJ1-2 - TRBV28 TGTGCCAGCAGTTTGGGAGCCACAGGGAAGCTCGGCTACACCTTC CASSLGATGKLGYTF
TRBJ2-5 TRBD2 TRBV9 TGTGCCAGCAGCGTAGGGGCTAGCGGGGGCGCCCCGGAGACCCAGTACTTC CASSVGASGGAPETQYF
TRBJ1-2 - TRBV6-5 TGTGCCAGCAGTTTAAAGGACAGCCCCTATGGCTACACCTTC CASSLKDSPYGYTF
TRBJ2-7 - TRBV19 TGTGCCAGTAGTATAGATGGGACGGAGCTTTACGAGCAGTACTTC CASSIDGTELYEQYF
TRBJ2-4 - TRBV4-1 TGCGCCAGCAGCCAAGACTGGCGGGGGCGGAACATTCAGTACTTC CASSQDWRGRNIQYF
TRBJ2-1 TRBD1 TRBV6-5 TGTGCCAGCAGCCGGGACAGGGGGCCGACTGGTCTGTTCTTC CASSRDRGPTGLFF
TRBJ1-4 TRBD1 TRBV5-1 TGCGCCAGCAGACAGGGGGCGGCTAATGAAAAACTGTTTTTT CASRQGAANEKLFF
TRBJ2-3 TRBD1 TRBV5-4 TGTGCCAGCAGTTTGGCCTGGACAGGGGGTACAGATACGCAGTATTTT CASSLAWTGGTDTQYF
TRBJ1-5 - TRBV4-1 TGCGCCAGCAGCCTGGACAACAATCAGCCCCAGCATTTT CASSLDNNQPQHF
TRBJ2-2 - TRBV9 TGTGCCAGCAGCGTTGATCTGGGTCGCACCGGGGAGCTGTTTTTT CASSVDLGRTGELFF
TRBJ1-1 - TRBV6-6 TGTGCCAGCAGCAAGACAATTTCTGAAGCTTTCTTT CASSKTISEAFF
TRBJ2-3 TRBD2 TRBV6-1 TGTATAGCCGGGAGGGAGATGGGAGATACGCAGTATTTT CIAGREMGDTQYF
TRBJ2-7 - TRBV9 TGTGCCAGCAGCGGAGAAGAGTACGAGCAGTACTTC CASSGEEYEQYF
TRBJ2-1 TRBD2 TRBV10-3 TGTGCCATCAGTGCTTTAGCGGGAGTTCTCAATGAGCAGTTCTTC CAISALAGVLNEQFF
TRBJ1-4 - TRBV19 TGTGCCAGTAGTAAACAACTGCGGGGCCAGGATGAAAAACTGTTTTTT CASSKQLRGQDEKLFF